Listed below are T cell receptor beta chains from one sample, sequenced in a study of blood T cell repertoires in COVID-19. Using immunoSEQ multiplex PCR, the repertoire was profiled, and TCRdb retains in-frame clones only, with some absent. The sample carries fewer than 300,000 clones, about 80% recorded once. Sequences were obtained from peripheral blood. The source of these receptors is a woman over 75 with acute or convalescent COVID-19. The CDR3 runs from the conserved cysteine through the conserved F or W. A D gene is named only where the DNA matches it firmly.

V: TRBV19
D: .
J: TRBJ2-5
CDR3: CASSRGSLGQETQYF

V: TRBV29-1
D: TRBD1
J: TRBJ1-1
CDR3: CSAVGQGNTEAFF

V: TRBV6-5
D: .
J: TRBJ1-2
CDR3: CASSPQTGNYGYTF

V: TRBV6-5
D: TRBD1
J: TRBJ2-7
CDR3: CASSLRQGAYEQYF

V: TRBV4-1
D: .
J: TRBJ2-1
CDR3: CASSLGLSGYEQFF

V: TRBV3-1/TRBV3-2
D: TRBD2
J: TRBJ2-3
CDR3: CASSLRLAGGTDTQYF

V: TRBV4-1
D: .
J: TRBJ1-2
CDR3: CASSQQSGTGYGYTF

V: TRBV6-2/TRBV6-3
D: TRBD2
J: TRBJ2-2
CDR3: CASSGLAGPPGELFF

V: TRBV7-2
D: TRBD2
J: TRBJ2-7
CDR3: CASSFTSGNYEQYF

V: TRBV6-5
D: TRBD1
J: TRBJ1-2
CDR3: CASRDRESVNYGYTF

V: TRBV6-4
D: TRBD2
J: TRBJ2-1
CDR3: CASSPRSGATYNEQFF

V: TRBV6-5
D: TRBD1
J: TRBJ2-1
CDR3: CASSYEGADYNEQFF

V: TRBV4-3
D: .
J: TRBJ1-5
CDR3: CASSPEAGRNQPQHF

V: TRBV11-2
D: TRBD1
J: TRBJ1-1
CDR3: CASSLAGTGRSEAFF

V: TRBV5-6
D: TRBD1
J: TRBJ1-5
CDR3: CASSLQGLSQPQHF

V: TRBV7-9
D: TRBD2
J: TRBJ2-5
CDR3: CASSFRTSGGTFIQETQYF

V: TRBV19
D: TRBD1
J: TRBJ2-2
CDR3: CASSLQGSRTGELFF

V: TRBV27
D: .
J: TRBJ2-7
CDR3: CASSLGRGASYEQYF

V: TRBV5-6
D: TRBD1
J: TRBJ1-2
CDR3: CASSLRGLYGYTF

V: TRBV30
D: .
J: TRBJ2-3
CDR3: CAWAIRDTQYF

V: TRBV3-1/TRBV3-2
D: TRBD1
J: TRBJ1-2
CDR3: CASSQPRTGGIYGYTF

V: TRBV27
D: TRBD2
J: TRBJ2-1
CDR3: CATALGLAGYNEQFF

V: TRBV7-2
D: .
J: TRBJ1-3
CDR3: CASSLGSSGNTIYF

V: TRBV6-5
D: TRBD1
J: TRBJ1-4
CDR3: CASSSPRGGIGKLFF

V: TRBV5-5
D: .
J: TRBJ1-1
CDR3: CASSLGSEGLAFF

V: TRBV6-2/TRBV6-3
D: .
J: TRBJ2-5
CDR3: CASSYAGGKETQYF

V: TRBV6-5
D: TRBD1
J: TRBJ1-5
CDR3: CASSYTGDSNQPQHF

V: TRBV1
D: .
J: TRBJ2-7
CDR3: CTSTPGRDSYEQYF

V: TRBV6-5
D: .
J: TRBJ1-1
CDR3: CASSSQGFNTEAFF

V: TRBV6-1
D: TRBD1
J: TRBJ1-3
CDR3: CASSEAVAGGGNTIYF

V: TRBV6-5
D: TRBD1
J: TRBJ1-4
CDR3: CASGKRTGGNEKLFF

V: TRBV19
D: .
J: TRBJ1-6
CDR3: CASSIEDGGRSPLHF

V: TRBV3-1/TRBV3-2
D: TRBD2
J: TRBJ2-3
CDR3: CASSQIGRGGTDTQYF

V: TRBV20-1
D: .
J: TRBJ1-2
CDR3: CSASSGDNYGYTF

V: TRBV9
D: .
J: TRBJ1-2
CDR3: CASSVGAGAYGYTF

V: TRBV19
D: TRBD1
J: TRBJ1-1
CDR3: CASFPGTGGGAFF

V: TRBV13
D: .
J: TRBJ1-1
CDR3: CASNRIQGTEAFF

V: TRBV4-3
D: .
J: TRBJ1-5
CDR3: CASSQVADNQPQHF

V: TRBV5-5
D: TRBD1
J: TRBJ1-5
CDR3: CASSQGQGISVGQPQHF

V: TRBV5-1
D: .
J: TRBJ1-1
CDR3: CASSLEGGADKAFF

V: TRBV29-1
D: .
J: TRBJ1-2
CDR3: CSVESRGSPYGYTF

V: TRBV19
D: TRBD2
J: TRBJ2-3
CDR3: CASSTVGGTDTQYF

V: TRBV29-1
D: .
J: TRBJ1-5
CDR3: CSSERGPSNQPQHF

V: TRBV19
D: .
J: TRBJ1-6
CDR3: CASSWNTISNSPLHF

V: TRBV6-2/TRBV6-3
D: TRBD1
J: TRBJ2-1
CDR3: CASSYPTGTGSYNEQFF

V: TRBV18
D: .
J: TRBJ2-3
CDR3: CASSLGTSQDTQYF

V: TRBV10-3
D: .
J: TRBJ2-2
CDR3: CAISRENTGELFF

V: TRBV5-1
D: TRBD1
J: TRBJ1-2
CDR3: CASSKGGTGDYGYTF

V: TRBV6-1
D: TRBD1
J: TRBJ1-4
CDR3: CASSETRTGWEKLFF

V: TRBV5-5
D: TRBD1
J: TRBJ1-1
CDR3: CASSFDRVTEAFF

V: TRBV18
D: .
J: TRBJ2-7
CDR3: CASSPPAGSYEQYF

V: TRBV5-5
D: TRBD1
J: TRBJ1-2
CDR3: CASSFAPGGHEGYTF